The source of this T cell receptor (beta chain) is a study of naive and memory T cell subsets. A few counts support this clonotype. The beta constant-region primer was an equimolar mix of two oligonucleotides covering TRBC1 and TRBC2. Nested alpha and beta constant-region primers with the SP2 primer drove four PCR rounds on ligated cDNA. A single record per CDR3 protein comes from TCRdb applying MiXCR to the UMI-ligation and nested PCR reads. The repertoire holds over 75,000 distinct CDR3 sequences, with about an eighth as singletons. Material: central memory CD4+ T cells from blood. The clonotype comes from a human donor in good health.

The CDR3 sequence is CAWSVSGNTIYF. The CDR3 region has the DNA TGTGCCTGGAGTGTATCTGGAAACACCATATATTTT. The chain joins TRBV30 to TRBJ1-3; D is undetermined. CDR3 length: 12 residues. V lost 0 bases to trimming and J lost 1 base, with 1 base between them. Germline V CDR1 and CDR2: GTSNPN, SVGIG (reference sequence).